This TCR beta chain was recorded in a study of shared clonotypes between healthy human individuals. The method was immunoSEQ multiplex PCR; TCRdb's version includes in-frame clones alone and lacks a portion of them. The sample includes about 1.5 million clones, around 98% of them seen just once. The germline V gene has CDR1 KGHSH and CDR2 LQKENI. The CDR3 spans 14 residues. Trimming shortened V by 5 bases and J by 6 bases, and 14 bases separated the two germline ends. This sequence was found in a young man in good health. The sequenced sample was naive CD4+ T cells sorted from blood. Regarding subset: CD45RA+ positively selected. V usage is TRBV18 and J usage is TRBJ2-1; no reliable D call. CDR3 sequence (DNA): TGTGCCAGCTCAGGGTCAGGCCTGGGCAATGAGCAGTTCTTC. This gives the protein CASSGSGLGNEQFF.